Following are 31 T cell receptor beta chains from one sample sequenced in a study of T cells in Graves' hyperthyroidism and ophthalmopathy. Authors of the study amplified TCR beta CDR3 regions from RNA transcripts. In the first-round RT-PCR of the TCR CDR3, the HTBI primer set was used. TCRdb passed the multiplex PCR reads through MiXCR, listing each CDR3 protein once. The profile shows roughly 98,000 distinct CDR3 sequences, 35% to 50% of them singletons. Sequencing was performed on peripheral blood or thyroid tissue (not recorded which). The receptors were gathered from a woman aged 30 to 39 with Graves' hyperthyroidism.

The chain employs TRBV7-2 and TRBJ2-5, with TRBD1 matching 9 bases. The J segment lost 5 bases and the V segment lost 4 bases, leaving 14 bases of the junction unmatched. CDR3 length: 17 amino acids. The germline CDR1 and CDR2 sequences are SGHTA and FQGNSA. In DNA form, the CDR3 reads TGTGCCAGCAGCTCGGGACAGGGAGACCAGCCCGGGGAGACCCAGTACTTC. It is translated as CASSSGQGDQPGETQYF.

The chain joins TRBV20-1 to TRBJ2-5; the match to TRBD2 covers 12 bases. Germline V gene data show CDR1 as DFQATT and CDR2 as SNEGSKA (reference sequence). The CDR3 loop spans 13 amino acids. With 6 bases clipped from V and 2 bases from J, the junction kept 1 base outside the gene matches. CDR3 nucleotide sequence: TGCAGTGCGGGACTAGCGGGTCAAGAGACCCAGTACTTC. Encoded protein: CSAGLAGQETQYF.

The table lists this clonotype with a count of one. The rearrangement uses TRBV29-1 and TRBJ2-5, with D possibly being TRBD2 (5 bases). Per the germline V gene, CDR1 is SQVTM and CDR2 is ANQGSEA. V gave up 7 bases and J gave up 7 bases, with 22 bases separating them. This CDR3 region has 14 residues. Here the CDR3 DNA reads TGCAGCGGCCGACCGGGATATTCCCCGGTGACCCAGTACTTC. It translates to CSGRPGYSPVTQYF.

The table lists this clonotype with many counts. CDR3 residues: CASSYSGETQYF. The DNA for the CDR3 is TGTGCCAGCAGCTATAGTGGGGAGACCCAGTACTTC. J is TRBJ2-5 and V is TRBV7-8, with D uncertain. Germline V gives CDR1 SGHVS, CDR2 FQNEAQ. The CDR3 is 12 amino acids. V was pared by 4 bases and J by 5 bases, with 8 bases between.

The chain uses TRBV5-1 and TRBJ2-5, with TRBD1 matching 9 bases. The CDR3 spans 16 residues. Germline loops: CDR1 SGHRS, CDR2 YFSETQ. Trimming removed 6 bases from V and 5 bases from J; junction bases left unmatched: 14. The CDR3, as DNA: TGCGCCAGCAACACCATTGGACAGGGGCACGGGGAGACCCAGTACTTC. Translating gives CASNTIGQGHGETQYF. The full variable domain, rest sourced from reference TRBV5-1 and TRBJ2-5, is KAGVTQTPRYLIKTRGQQVTLSCSPISGHRSVSWYQQTPGQGLQFLFEYFSETQRNKGNFPGRFSGRQFSNSRSEMNVSTLELGDSALYLCASNTIGQGHGETQYFGPGTRLLVL.

The chain recombines TRBV30 with TRBJ2-7; a weak D match, TRBD1 (6 bases). The CDR3 contains 15 residues. Per the germline V gene, CDR1 is GTSNPN and CDR2 is SVGIG (reference sequence). V was shortened by 5 bases and J by 1 base, with 18 bases between the two germline ends. The DNA of the CDR3 is TGTGCCTGGGGAGGAGGTACAGGGCCGTCCTACGAGCAGTACTTC. Its protein product is CAWGGGTGPSYEQYF.

Ten or more counts support this clonotype. One end of the junction fails to match germline, which may point to a read error. J is TRBJ1-2 and V is TRBV5-1; tentative D call: TRBD1 (6 bases). Germline CDR1 SGHRS, CDR2 YFSETQ. The CDR3 covers 15 residues. This CDR3 reads CASRLGGTRDYGYTF. CDR3 in DNA: TGCGCCAGCAGATTGGGGGGGACAAGGGACTATGGCTACACCTTC.

This clonotype was seen at least ten times. J is TRBJ1-4 and V is TRBV7-9, with 9 bases identical to TRBD1. Germline V gene sequence: CDR1 SEHNR, CDR2 FQNEAQ (reference sequence). Trimming cost V 3 bases and J 5 bases; bases outside gene matches: 4. CDR3 length equals 15 residues. Written as DNA, the CDR3 is TGTGCCAGCAGCTTGGACAGGGGATACAATGAAAAACTGTTTTTT. It translates to CASSLDRGYNEKLFF. The full variable domain, in which reference TRBV7-9 and TRBJ1-4 provide the parts outside the CDR3, is DTGVSQNPRHKITKRGQNVTFRCDPISEHNRLYWYRQTLGQGPEFLTYFQNEAQLEKSRLLSDRFSAERPKGSFSTLEIQRTEQGDSAMYLCASSLDRGYNEKLFFGSGTQLSVL.

Details on this clonotype: The CDR3 carries no conserved terminal phenylalanine or tryptophan, so it likely arises from a read error. Because the CDR3's place on the DNA is in doubt, the DNA is left out and the CDR3 is given as listed by TCRdb. The V call is TRBV7-2, the J call TRBJ2-6. Termini included, the CDR3 measures 8 amino acids. Germline V gene lookup returns CDR1 SGHTA and CDR2 FQGNSA. The CDR3 spells CASSVGTS.

The rearrangement uses TRBV20-1 and TRBJ2-5; D perhaps matches TRBD1 (5 bases). Germline V CDR1 and CDR2: DFQATT, SNEGSKA (reference sequence). Deletions cut 0 bases from V and 5 bases from J, with 10 bases between. There are 13 residues in the CDR3. The CDR3 sequence: CSARDRAGETQYF. The CDR3 DNA follows: TGCAGTGCTAGAGATCGGGCAGGGGAGACCCAGTACTTC.

At least ten counts were recorded for this clonotype. This sequence joins TRBV7-9 and TRBJ1-1; 7 bases agree with TRBD1. The J segment lost 4 bases and the V segment lost 3 bases, leaving 2 bases of the junction unmatched. The CDR3 is made up of 13 amino acids. Germline lookup yields CDR1 SEHNR and CDR2 FQNEAQ (reference sequence). DNA for the CDR3: TGTGCCAGCAGCTTCGGACAGGCCACTGAAGCTTTCTTT. Translation gives CASSFGQATEAFF.

This clonotype was picked up many times. V gene TRBV27 combines with J gene TRBJ1-6; TRBD1 might be the D (5 bases). Germline V CDR1 and CDR2: MNHEY, SMNVEV (reference sequence). Trimming cost V 4 bases and J 10 bases, with 11 bases left between them. This CDR3 spans 13 amino acids. The CDR3 is CASSWAGYSPLHF. CDR3 DNA sequence: TGTGCCAGCAGTTGGGCAGGGTACTCACCCCTCCACTTT.

With regard to this clonotype: One junction end does not reproduce the germline sequence, and a read error may be involved. V gene TRBV9 combines with J gene TRBJ2-2, with D perhaps matching TRBD2 (5 bases). CDR3 length: 12 residues. Germline loops: CDR1 SGDLS, CDR2 YYNGEE. The CDR3 is CASSANPGELLF. DNA of the CDR3: TGTGCCAGCAGCGCTAACCCCGGGGAGCTGTTGTTT.

This clonotype was picked up many times. The chain combines TRBV7-2 with TRBJ1-1; D is uncertain. The CDR3 spans 14 residues. CDR1 and CDR2 from the germline V gene are SGHTA and FQGNSA. V dropped 2 bases and J dropped 5 bases, with 12 bases sitting between them. This CDR3 reads CASSLTFAATEAFF. The CDR3 nucleotides are TGTGCCAGCAGCTTAACCTTCGCGGCGACTGAAGCTTTCTTT.

In DNA form, the CDR3 reads TGTGCCAGCAGAGGGGGACAGCACCTGCATTTT. Translated: CASRGGQHLHF. This chain joins TRBV12-3 or TRBV12-4 and TRBJ1-5, with 7 bases matching TRBD1. V lost 6 bases and J lost 15; bases outside the gene matches: 8. The CDR3 contains 11 residues.

This clonotype was picked up many times. The CDR3 loop is CASSYSSTAGSRETQYF. In DNA, the CDR3 is TGTGCCAGCAGTTACTCCTCGACAGCCGGCTCTAGGGAGACCCAGTACTTC. V is TRBV6-5 and J is TRBJ2-5; D perhaps matches TRBD1 (5 bases). From germline, CDR1 is MNHEY and CDR2 SVGAGI. Trimming pared 0 bases from V and 5 bases from J, leaving 19 bases between. This CDR3 is 17 amino acids long.

This clonotype turned up a few times. The chain recombines TRBV28 with TRBJ2-7; D uncertain. CDR3 length: 13 residues. Germline lookup yields CDR1 MDHEN and CDR2 SYDVKM. V lost 5 bases and J 5 bases, leaving 13 bases between the germline ends. The CDR3: CASSVDHGDEQYF. The CDR3 region has the DNA TGTGCCAGCAGTGTCGACCACGGCGACGAGCAGTACTTC. Using reference TRBV28 and TRBJ2-7 for the parts outside the CDR3, the full variable domain is DVKVTQSSRYLVKRTGEKVFLECVQDMDHENMFWYRQDPGLGLRLIYFSYDVKMKEKGDIPEGYSVSREKKERFSLILESASTNQTSMYLCASSVDHGDEQYFGPGTRLTVT.

As to this clonotype: At one end the junction does not follow the germline gene, possibly because of a read error. The chain has TRBV5-1 and TRBJ1-1, with D possibly TRBD1 on 5 matching bases. Germline assignment: CDR1 SGHRS and CDR2 YFSETQ. The CDR3 has 15 residues. The CDR3 sequence is CASSFPGEGHIEAFF. In DNA form, the CDR3 reads TGCGCCAGCAGCTTTCCGGGAGAAGGACACATTGAAGCTTTCTTC. Full variable domain (remainder filled in from reference TRBV5-1 and TRBJ1-1): KAGVTQTPRYLIKTRGQQVTLSCSPISGHRSVSWYQQTPGQGLQFLFEYFSETQRNKGNFPGRFSGRQFSNSRSEMNVSTLELGDSALYLCASSFPGEGHIEAFFGQGTRLTVV.

The J gene is TRBJ2-5, the V gene TRBV11-2; 10 nucleotides line up with TRBD1. The germline V gene has CDR1 SGHAT and CDR2 FQNNGV. This CDR3 has 14 residues. With 3 bases clipped from V and 5 bases from J, the junction kept 3 bases outside the gene matches. The CDR3 DNA reads as TGTGCCAGCAGCTTGGGACAGGGGAGCGAGACCCAGTACTTC. This translates into CASSLGQGSETQYF.

This rearrangement joins TRBV4-1 to TRBJ2-3; the D call may be TRBD1 or TRBD2 (5 bases each). V lost 0 bases to trimming and J lost 6 bases, with 10 bases between them. Germline-derived CDR1 and CDR2 are MGHRA and YSYEKL. CDR3 length: 14 residues. In nucleotides, the CDR3 is TGCGCCAGCAGCCAAGAATCCGGGGCGGATACGCAGTATTTT. Its translation: CASSQESGADTQYF.

On this clonotype: A read error may be the cause here, since a much bigger clone is one base away. The chain links TRBV10-3 to TRBJ1-1, with unresolved D. Per the germline V gene, CDR1 is ENHRY and CDR2 is SYGVKD. The CDR3 runs 18 residues. The CDR3 reads CAISGSRRNPNMNTEALF. The CDR3 DNA follows: TGTGCCATCAGTGGGTCTCGGAGGAACCCTAACATGAACACTGAAGCTCTCTTT.

This clonotype appeared once. Mismatch with germline at one junction end may stem from a read error. The V and J genes are TRBV20-1 and TRBJ2-1; D may be TRBD2 (6 bases). This CDR3 spans 13 amino acids. Germline CDR1 DFQATT, CDR2 SNEGSKA (reference sequence). CDR3 protein: CSANRGKYNKQFF. For the CDR3, the DNA is TGCAGTGCTAATCGCGGGAAATACAATAAGCAGTTCTTC.

The chain uses TRBV25-1 and TRBJ1-1; D is undetermined. Germline V CDR1 and CDR2: MGHDK, SYGVNS. This CDR3 contains 14 residues. The V end lost 6 bases, the J end lost 10 bases, and 21 bases lay between the germline ends. CDR3 loop: CASRHTMMNAGAFF. The CDR3 DNA reads TGTGCCAGCAGGCACACGATGATGAACGCTGGAGCTTTCTTT.

V and J are TRBV11-2 and TRBJ2-5, with D possibly called TRBD1 or TRBD2 (6 bases each). The CDR3 is made up of 13 amino acids. V was cut by 5 bases and J by 4 bases, with 11 bases left in between. Germline CDR1 and CDR2: SGHAT and FQNNGV. CDR3 nucleotides: TGTGCCAGCAGCCCACAGGGAGGAGAGACCCAGTACTTC. Protein product: CASSPQGGETQYF.

This clonotype was counted a few times. A much larger clone differs from this one at a single base, so this may be a read error. The J gene is TRBJ1-3, the V gene TRBV20-1, with D perhaps matching TRBD1 (5 bases). This CDR3 is built from 11 residues. Germline values: CDR1 DFQATT, CDR2 SNEGSKA (reference sequence). CDR3 DNA: TGCGGTGCTAGAGTTCGGGACCCCATATATTTT. Amino acid sequence: CGARVRDPIYF.

The chain recombines TRBV30 with TRBJ1-1; no clear D. Germline lookup yields CDR1 GTSNPN and CDR2 SVGIG (reference sequence). Trimming shortened V by 3 bases and J by 1 base, and 18 bases separated the two germline ends. This CDR3 comprises 16 residues. The CDR3 sequence: CAWRRQIPTWNTEAFF. CDR3 DNA: TGTGCCTGGAGGAGGCAGATCCCAACTTGGAACACTGAAGCTTTCTTT.

Concerning this clonotype: A much larger clonotype is one base distant, so this may be a read error. The rearrangement uses TRBV7-2 and TRBJ2-3; D call uncertain. The V gene lost 5 bases and the J gene lost 4 bases, with 13 bases spanning the gap. The V gene's germline CDR1 is SGHTA and CDR2 FQGNSA. This CDR3 spans 14 amino acids. DNA for the CDR3: TGTGCCAGCAGCCCGTCCCCTGGGGCAGATACGCAGTATTTT. Translation: CASSPSPGADTQYF.

This clonotype was found many times. V is TRBV28 and J is TRBJ1-2; D is unresolved. With 3 bases removed from V and 4 bases from J, the gap between germline ends came to 6 bases. The CDR3 runs to 12 residues. The germline V gene encodes CDR1 MDHEN and CDR2 SYDVKM. The CDR3 DNA follows: TGTGCCAGCAGTTTGAACCCCTATGGCTACACCTTC. Translation gives CASSLNPYGYTF.

This clonotype has at least ten counts. V is TRBV7-3 and J is TRBJ1-2; 7 bases line up with TRBD1. V trimming: 1 base; J trimming: 4 bases; junction bases outside the gene matches: 6. The V gene's germline CDR1 is SGHTA and CDR2 FQGTGA. The CDR3 length is 15 residues. This chain's CDR3 is CASSLRGGRLYGYTF. The CDR3 DNA reads as TGTGCCAGCAGCTTAAGAGGGGGCCGTCTCTATGGCTACACCTTC.

Ten or more counts support this clonotype. This rearrangement joins TRBV20-1 to TRBJ2-3; TRBD2 agrees at 8 bases. Trimming took 3 bases from V and 5 from J; bases not matched to a gene: 4. This CDR3 has 13 amino acids. Germline values: CDR1 DFQATT, CDR2 SNEGSKA (reference sequence). The CDR3 nucleotides are TGCAGTGCTAGCTACGGGAGGGGAGATACGCAGTATTTT. It is translated as CSASYGRGDTQYF.

This clonotype was picked up many times. This chain links TRBV20-1 with TRBJ1-1; D is uncertain. From germline, CDR1 is DFQATT and CDR2 SNEGSKA (reference sequence). The CDR3 length is 14 residues. The V end lost 6 bases, the J end lost 6 bases, and 20 bases lay between the germline ends. The CDR3: CSAPARTGRAEAFF. The CDR3 DNA sequence: TGCAGTGCCCCGGCGCGGACTGGGAGGGCTGAAGCTTTCTTT.